This TCR beta chain was identified during a study of blood T cell repertoires in COVID-19. Study at large: Both acute and convalescent COVID-19 samples were obtained from the United States, Italy and Spain. PBMCs, B-cell-depleted T cells, or T cells provided the cDNA or gDNA that made up the material.

This clone was seen a few times. In the authors' methods: Reference gene primer amplification in the assay estimated nucleated cell counts. The data were produced by immunoSEQ multiplex PCR, yet TCRdb's version contains in-frame clones alone and is incomplete. V and J calls and clone size are copied from that table; D and trimming were computed from the DNA. This table has about 59,000 clones, about 80% appearing once. V trimming: 4 bases; J trimming: 6 bases; junction bases outside the gene matches: 3. Per germline, CDR1 SQVTM and CDR2 ANQGSEA. This CDR3 contains 12 residues. This sequence joins TRBV29-1 and TRBJ1-2, with 9 bases lining up with TRBD1. This TCR was sampled from a man aged 60-69 years with acute or convalescent COVID-19. Sequenced material: peripheral blood. The CDR3: CSVVGTGNGYTF. The CDR3 DNA follows: TGCAGCGTTGTAGGGACAGGGAATGGCTACACCTTC.